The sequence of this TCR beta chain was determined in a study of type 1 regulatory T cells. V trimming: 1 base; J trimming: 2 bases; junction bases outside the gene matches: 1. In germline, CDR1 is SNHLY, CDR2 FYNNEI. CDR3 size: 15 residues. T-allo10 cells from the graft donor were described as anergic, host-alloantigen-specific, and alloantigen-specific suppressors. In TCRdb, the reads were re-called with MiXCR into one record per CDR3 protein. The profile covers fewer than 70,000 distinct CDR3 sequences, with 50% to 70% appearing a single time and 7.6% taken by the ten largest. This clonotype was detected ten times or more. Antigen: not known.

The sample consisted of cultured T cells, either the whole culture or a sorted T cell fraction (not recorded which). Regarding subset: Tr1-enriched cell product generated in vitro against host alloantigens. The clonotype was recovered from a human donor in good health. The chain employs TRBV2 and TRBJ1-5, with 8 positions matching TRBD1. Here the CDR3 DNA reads TGTGCCAGCAGTGAAGACAGGGGGGGCAATCAGCCCCAGCATTTT. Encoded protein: CASSEDRGGNQPQHF.